Listed here is a single T cell receptor (beta chain). This clonotype was seen a few times. Which antigen it targets is not known. Per-base qualities were not stored, and no clone one base away is much larger. This record comes from a study of response to subunit inactivated influenza vaccine (dated by TCRdb to 2016 to 2019). With respect to the entire study: The study used deep quantitative T cell receptor repertoire profiling to track responses to a trivalent subunit inactivated influenza vaccine.

Library preparation was by RT-PCR. The run used an Illumina HiSeq 2500. TCRdb's own reprocessing of the public reads used fastp at Q25 and MiXCR and kept productive beta chains. When rows share a CDR3 protein, they turn into one entry using the most common DNA and genes. Here the sample has about 520,000 distinct CDR3 sequences; approximately 7.3% occur a single time. The leading ten clones occupy around 13% of the sample. Trimming removed 5 bases from V and 2 bases from J, leaving 10 bases between the germline ends. CDR1 and CDR2 are read off the germline V gene as SGHTA and FQGNSA. Its CDR3 holds 13 amino acids, cysteine through phenylalanine. The CDR3 DNA has 39 bases and is translated from base 1. Here is what the overall study found, with its caveats: According to the authors, only a limited number of new T cells may be recruited by each seasonal influenza vaccination.

The TCR sequence derives from a man aged 45 to 75 who received an inactivated influenza vaccine. Donor details come from another sample of the same person, matched by shared clones. Material: PBMCs from blood, obtained 23 to 25 months after vaccination. The chain joins TRBV7-2 to TRBJ2-7; there is no confident call for the D gene. The DNA reads TGTGCCAGCAGCCCCGCCGGCACCTACGAGCAGTACTTC. Its translation is CASSPAGTYEQYF.